The 10 T cell receptor beta chains presented below share a single source sample, sequenced in a study of blood T cells in healthy people across ages. A second PCR of 7 to 11 cycles used a sample-barcoded 5' primer and a J-beta primer mix. A single record per CDR3 protein comes from TCRdb applying MiXCR to the 5' RACE reads. The data show about 1.1 million distinct CDR3 sequences, with around two fifths seen just once and under 15% held by the top ten. The sample taken for sequencing was blood. Receptors originate from a man aged 18 to 30 in good health.

This clonotype was found many times. The CDR3 DNA is TGTGCCAGCAGTTGGACTTCAACAGATACGCAGTATTTT. It translates to CASSWTSTDTQYF. The chain is built from TRBV7-3 and TRBJ2-3; possibly TRBD2 for D (5 bases). The CDR3 spans 13 residues. The ends were cut back, 6 bases at V and 3 bases at J, with 10 bases in the middle. Germline CDR1 SGHTA, CDR2 FQGTGA.

The gene calls are TRBV20-1 and TRBJ2-5, with D tentatively TRBD2 (5 bases). The V end lost 6 bases, the J end lost 11 bases, and 22 bases lay between the germline ends. The CDR3 is 13 residues long. Germline V lookup: CDR1 DFQATT, CDR2 SNEGSKA (reference sequence). CDR3 DNA sequence: TGCAGTGCCAGACGGGGAGACACCAATGAGCAGTACTTC. This codes for CSARRGDTNEQYF.

There are a few counts of this clonotype. The chain is built from TRBV20-1 and TRBJ1-6, with D possibly matching TRBD1 (5 bases). The germline V gene has CDR1 DFQATT and CDR2 SNEGSKA (reference sequence). Deletions cut 5 bases from V and 10 bases from J, with 15 bases between. There are 13 residues in the CDR3. The CDR3 DNA reads as TGCAGTGCTGCTCAGGGTGAAGGGTCACCCCTCCACTTT. It yields the protein CSAAQGEGSPLHF.

This clonotype occurred a few times. The chain has TRBV6-2 or TRBV6-3 and TRBJ1-1, with a weak D call TRBD1 (5 bases). Germline values: CDR1 MNHEY, CDR2 SVGEGT. The CDR3 covers 17 residues. The V end lost 5 bases, the J end lost 0 bases, and 19 bases lay between the germline ends. The CDR3 DNA reads as TGTGCCAGCAGTACGGAGACTGGAGACAGCCTGAACACTGAAGCTTTCTTT. Residues: CASSTETGDSLNTEAFF.

Many counts were recorded for this clonotype. The chain employs TRBV3-1 and TRBJ2-1; D not resolved. V was pared by 3 bases and J by 6 bases, with 15 bases between. This CDR3 spans 15 amino acids. Germline-derived CDR1 and CDR2 are LGHDT and YNNKEL (reference sequence). CDR3 nucleotides: TGTGCCAGCAGCCACTCCACGGGTTTATCCAATGAGCAGTTCTTC. Its protein is CASSHSTGLSNEQFF.

J is TRBJ2-7 and V is TRBV7-2, with 8 positions matching TRBD2. Trimming at V came to 5 bases and at J to 0 bases, leaving 12 bases not matched to a gene. The length of the CDR3 is 17 residues. CDR1 SGHTA and CDR2 FQGNSA come from the germline V gene. In DNA, the CDR3 is TGTGCCAGCAGCCCCAAAGCGACTAGCGATGTCTCCTACGAGCAGTACTTC. This gives the protein CASSPKATSDVSYEQYF.

A word on this clonotype: A read error is possible here, since a much larger clone lies one base away. The CDR3: CASRIASGVETQYF. The DNA for the CDR3 is TGTGCCAGCAGGATCGCTAGCGGGGTAGAGACCCAGTACTTC. The chain carries TRBV12-3 or TRBV12-4 and TRBJ2-7; 9 positions agree with TRBD2. Gene TRBJ2-5 matches the end of the DNA better, so the J call may be wrong. The CDR3 has 14 residues.

This clonotype has only a few counts. The chain has TRBV14 and TRBJ2-4, with D hard to call. CDR1 is SGHDN, CDR2 FVKESK, per germline. V lost 1 base, J lost 0 bases, and 10 bases lay in between. The CDR3 sequence is 16 residues long. The CDR3 bases are TGTGCCAGCAGCCAAGGAGAAAGGGTAGCCAAAAACATTCAGTACTTC. It codes for CASSQGERVAKNIQYF.

In its sample, this clonotype was seen a few times. This chain links TRBV7-2 with TRBJ1-5; no clear D. CDR1 and CDR2 (germline): SGHTA, FQGNSA. The CDR3 contains 14 residues. Trimming stripped 3 bases from V and 3 bases from J, with 9 bases between. The CDR3 nucleotides read TGTGCCAGCAGCTTTTTCACCAACAATCAGCCCCAGCATTTT. It encodes CASSFFTNNQPQHF.

This clonotype was observed a handful of times. The gene calls are TRBV20-1 and TRBJ2-1, with TRBD2 matching over 10 bases. The CDR3 is 14 amino acids. Germline V gene data show CDR1 as DFQATT and CDR2 as SNEGSKA (reference sequence). The junction had 7 bases not matched to a gene; V was cut back by 6 bases and J by 5 bases. In DNA form, the CDR3 reads TGCAGTGCCCCTCGGACTAGCGGCAACAATGAGCAGTTCTTC. Its translation: CSAPRTSGNNEQFF.